Shown below are 28 T cell receptor beta chains from a single sample sequenced in a study of blood T cell repertoires in COVID-19. The data were produced by immunoSEQ multiplex PCR, yet TCRdb's version contains in-frame clones alone and is incomplete. The table lists about 190,000 clones, around 80% of them singletons, with 9.5% to 15% in the top ten. The sequencing input was peripheral blood. These receptors were collected from a woman aged 45 to 65 with acute or convalescent COVID-19.

The chain carries TRBV7-2 and TRBJ2-3; tentative D call: TRBD2 (6 bases). Germline CDR1 and CDR2: SGHTA and FQGNSA. Trimming pared 3 bases from V and 2 bases from J, leaving 15 bases between. The CDR3 consists of 16 residues. The CDR3 DNA sequence: TGTGCCAGCAGCTTGAACGGACTACCGTACACAGATACGCAGTATTTT. Its translation: CASSLNGLPYTDTQYF.

This chain uses TRBV19 with TRBJ2-3; weak D call: TRBD1 (6 bases). Trimming pared 2 bases from V and 11 bases from J, leaving 8 bases between. This CDR3 has 11 amino acids. CDR1 is LNHDA and CDR2 is SQIVND in the germline V gene (reference sequence). DNA of the CDR3: TGTGCCAGTAGTATATGGGGACAGCAGTATTTT. This translates into CASSIWGQQYF.

The V gene is TRBV4-3, the J gene TRBJ1-5; TRBD1 is a possible D gene (6 bases). V lost 0 bases, J lost 0 bases, and 15 bases lay in between. This CDR3 comprises 18 residues. Germline V gene sequence: CDR1 LGHNA, CDR2 YSLEER. The CDR3 sequence: CASSQDVSLGASNQPQHF. CDR3 DNA sequence: TGCGCCAGCAGCCAAGACGTAAGCTTGGGGGCTAGCAATCAGCCCCAGCATTTT.

The chain is built from TRBV5-4 and TRBJ2-7; D is perhaps TRBD1 (5 bases). Trimming took 4 bases from V and 3 from J, leaving 8 bases between them. The CDR3 has 12 residues. CDR1 and CDR2 from the germline V gene are SGHNT and YYREEE (reference sequence). The CDR3, as DNA: TGTGCCAGCAGCGGGGCTAGCTACGAGCAGTACTTC. Residues: CASSGASYEQYF.

In this sample, this clone turned up a few times. The chain has TRBV5-6 and TRBJ1-2; the D is unclear. Germline-derived CDR1 and CDR2 are SGHDT and YYEEEE. This CDR3 has 13 residues. The ends were cut back, 1 base at V and 5 bases at J, with 9 bases in the middle. Written as DNA, the CDR3 is TGTGCCAGCAGCTTGTTCCCGGGGTATGGCTACACCTTC. The encoded protein is CASSLFPGYGYTF.

Ten or more counts support this clone. The chain uses TRBV7-2 and TRBJ1-1; the D gene is possibly TRBD1 (6 bases). V shed 5 bases and J shed 0 bases, with 13 bases lying between them. Germline loops: CDR1 SGHTA, CDR2 FQGNSA. CDR3 length equals 15 residues. The chain's CDR3 is CASSLRQDLNTEAFF. The CDR3, as DNA: TGTGCCAGCAGCCTCAGACAGGATTTGAACACTGAAGCTTTCTTT.

The V gene is TRBV19, the J gene TRBJ2-7, with 7 positions matching TRBD2. J was trimmed by 5 bases and V by 0 bases; bases with no gene match: 7. The CDR3 consists of 15 residues. Per germline, CDR1 LNHDA and CDR2 SQIVND (reference sequence). The CDR3 DNA sequence: TGTGCCAGTAGTATAGATAGAGGGCTAGCGGACGAGCAGTACTTC. Its protein is CASSIDRGLADEQYF.

The J gene is TRBJ2-3, the V gene TRBV5-1; D perhaps matches TRBD2 (6 bases). This CDR3 region has 15 residues. Trimming shortened V by 4 bases and J by 3 bases, and 15 bases separated the two germline ends. Germline CDR1 SGHRS, CDR2 YFSETQ. The CDR3: CASSPELALTDTQYF. Written as DNA, the CDR3 is TGCGCCAGCAGCCCGGAACTAGCTTTGACAGATACGCAGTATTTT.

The rearrangement uses TRBV30 and TRBJ1-6; unclear D gene. Germline lookup yields CDR1 GTSNPN and CDR2 SVGIG (reference sequence). V was trimmed by 4 bases and J by 7 bases, leaving 8 bases between them. The length of the CDR3 is 12 residues. The CDR3 DNA reads TGTGCCTGGAAGTGGGAGAATTCACCCCTCCACTTT. Translation gives CAWKWENSPLHF.

The rearrangement joins TRBV13 to TRBJ1-1; D remains unclear. The germline V gene encodes CDR1 PRHDT and CDR2 FYEKMQ (reference sequence). The CDR3 contains 14 residues. Trimming shortened V by 3 bases and J by 4 bases, and 12 bases separated the two germline ends. In nucleotides, the CDR3 is TGTGCCAGCAGCTTCAGCGGGGAGGGCACTGAAGCTTTCTTT. Its protein product is CASSFSGEGTEAFF.

This clone was observed once. This chain joins TRBV6-5 and TRBJ1-1, with 7 bases aligning to TRBD1. J was trimmed by 3 bases and V by 7 bases; bases with no gene match: 11. Per germline, CDR1 MNHEY and CDR2 SVGAGI. The CDR3 extends over 15 amino acids. DNA for the CDR3: TGTGCCAGCAATCACAGGGGCCGACGGTACACTGAAGCTTTCTTT. This gives the protein CASNHRGRRYTEAFF.

This clone was observed a single time. V and J are TRBV10-1 and TRBJ2-3; the match to TRBD2 covers 8 bases. V shed 0 bases, J shed 6 bases, and the junction held 5 bases outside the gene matches. This CDR3 has 15 residues. The germline CDR1 and CDR2 sequences are WNHNN and SYGVQD (reference sequence). This chain's CDR3 is CASSESGGRRDTQYF. The DNA of the CDR3 is TGCGCCAGCAGTGAGTCCGGCGGGAGGAGGGATACGCAGTATTTT.

Only one count was recorded for this clone. V is TRBV5-6 and J is TRBJ2-7, with a weak D call TRBD1 (8 bases). Germline V CDR1 and CDR2: SGHDT, YYEEEE. The CDR3 contains 16 residues. V was trimmed by 0 bases and J by 5 bases, leaving 18 bases between them. CDR3 region: CASSLAGGTGGHEQYF. CDR3 coding DNA: TGTGCCAGCAGCTTGGCCGGGGGGACAGGAGGCCACGAGCAGTACTTC.

The CDR3: CASSLAELNTEAFF. The CDR3 DNA is TGTGCCAGCAGCTTAGCAGAGTTGAACACTGAAGCTTTCTTT. The rearrangement uses TRBV7-8 and TRBJ1-1, with D uncertain. The V gene lost 0 bases and the J gene lost 0 bases, with 5 bases spanning the gap. Per germline, CDR1 SGHVS and CDR2 FQNEAQ. CDR3 size: 14 residues.

The rearrangement uses TRBV11-2 and TRBJ2-7; 13 bases line up with TRBD2. The CDR3 consists of 15 residues. Per the germline V gene, CDR1 is SGHAT and CDR2 is FQNNGV. The ends lost 5 bases at V and 6 bases at J; junction bases unmatched: 7. CDR3 DNA: TGTGCCAGCAGCATCGCACTAGCGGGAGGGGGCGAGCAGTACTTC. Protein product: CASSIALAGGGEQYF. The full variable domain, rest sourced from reference TRBV11-2 and TRBJ2-7, is EAGVAQSPRYKIIEKRQSVAFWCNPISGHATLYWYQQILGQGPKLLIQFQNNGVVDDSQLPKDRFSAERLKGVDSTLKIQPAKLEDSAVYLCASSIALAGGGEQYFGPGTRLTVT.

This clone was seen a handful of times. The gene calls are TRBV4-3 and TRBJ2-2; TRBD2 agrees at 8 bases. The CDR3 contains 15 residues. CDR1 and CDR2 from the germline V gene are LGHNA and YSLEER. Trimming took 2 bases from V and 1 from J; bases not matched to a gene: 0. CDR3 nucleotides: TGCGCCAGCAGCCAAACTAGCGGGAACACCGGGGAGCTGTTTTTT. Its translation: CASSQTSGNTGELFF.

This chain connects TRBV28 to TRBJ2-5; TRBD2 aligns across 10 bases. The CDR3 has 16 amino acids. V gave up 6 bases and J gave up 5 bases; unmatched junction bases: 12. CDR1 is MDHEN and CDR2 is SYDVKM in the germline V gene. CDR3 amino acids: CASSSPASGGAETQYF. CDR3 DNA: TGTGCCAGCAGCTCCCCGGCCAGCGGGGGGGCGGAGACCCAGTACTTC. Complete variable domain (other parts from reference TRBV28 and TRBJ2-5): DVKVTQSSRYLVKRTGEKVFLECVQDMDHENMFWYRQDPGLGLRLIYFSYDVKMKEKGDIPEGYSVSREKKERFSLILESASTNQTSMYLCASSSPASGGAETQYFGPGTRLLVL.

The V and J genes are TRBV15 and TRBJ2-7, with 9 bases identical to TRBD1. CDR3 length equals 13 residues. From germline, CDR1 is LNHNV and CDR2 YYDKDF (reference sequence). V lost 3 bases and J lost 6; bases outside the gene matches: 3. The CDR3 sequence is CATSSDRGVEQYF. The CDR3 nucleotides are TGTGCCACCAGCAGTGACAGGGGGGTCGAGCAGTACTTC.

This chain connects TRBV28 to TRBJ1-5; no firm D call. From germline, CDR1 is MDHEN and CDR2 SYDVKM. V lost 4 bases to trimming and J lost 5 bases, with 3 bases between them. The CDR3 loop spans 11 amino acids. Here the CDR3 reads CASSSYQPQHF. CDR3 nucleotide sequence: TGTGCCAGCAGTTCCTATCAGCCCCAGCATTTT.

V and J are TRBV7-9 and TRBJ1-2, with D unresolved. V was cut by 3 bases and J by 4 bases, with 6 bases left in between. CDR1 and CDR2 (germline): SEHNR, FQNEAQ (reference sequence). There are 12 residues in the CDR3. The CDR3 region has the DNA TGTGCCAGCAGCTTTTACAGCTATGGCTACACCTTC. It specifies CASSFYSYGYTF. Full variable domain (rest looked up from reference TRBV7-9 and TRBJ1-2): DTGVSQNPRHKITKRGQNVTFRCDPISEHNRLYWYRQTLGQGPEFLTYFQNEAQLEKSRLLSDRFSAERPKGSFSTLEIQRTEQGDSAMYLCASSFYSYGYTFGSGTRLTVV.

CDR3 protein: CASSPTGVLNYGYTF. The CDR3 DNA reads as TGTGCCAGTAGCCCGACAGGGGTCCTTAACTATGGCTACACCTTC. The genes are TRBV19 and TRBJ1-2, with TRBD1 matching 8 bases. CDR3 length: 15 amino acids. Trimming at V came to 6 bases and at J to 1 base, leaving 7 bases not matched to a gene. Germline V gene lookup returns CDR1 LNHDA and CDR2 SQIVND (reference sequence).

The chain joins TRBV7-8 to TRBJ1-5; the D gene is possibly TRBD1 (6 bases). Looked up from germline, CDR1 is SGHVS and CDR2 is FQNEAQ. Trimming stripped 1 base from V and 4 bases from J, with 11 bases between. This CDR3 region has 15 residues. The CDR3 coding sequence is TGTGCCAGCAGCTTAGTGGACAGCCCTAATCAGCCCCAGCATTTT. It encodes CASSLVDSPNQPQHF.

The chain has TRBV11-2 and TRBJ1-3; 10 bases fit TRBD1. CDR3 length: 15 residues. In germline, CDR1 is SGHAT, CDR2 FQNNGV. With V trimmed by 5 bases and J by 4 bases, 5 bases remained unmatched. CDR3 coding DNA: TGTGCCAGCAGCCCTCGGACAGGGGGAGGAAACACCATATATTTT. Translating gives CASSPRTGGGNTIYF.

V and J are TRBV6-1 and TRBJ2-3; 10 bases line up with TRBD2. The CDR3 runs 15 residues. From germline, CDR1 is MNHNS and CDR2 SASEGT. The ends lost 3 bases at V and 4 bases at J; junction bases unmatched: 4. The CDR3 spells CASSDESGGADTQYF. CDR3 DNA: TGTGCCAGCAGTGATGAGAGCGGGGGGGCAGATACGCAGTATTTT.

This clone was counted a few times. The CDR3 nucleotides are TGTGCCAGCAGTCTATCAGTGAGGGGCTACACCTTC. Protein product: CASSLSVRGYTF. The V call is TRBV6-6, the J call TRBJ1-2; D is uncertain. Germline CDR1 is MNHNY and CDR2 is SVGAGI (reference sequence). There are 12 residues in the CDR3. Trimming took off 5 bases at V and 8 bases at J, with 12 bases between the two ends.

The V and J genes are TRBV4-1 and TRBJ2-2; the D gene is possibly TRBD1 (6 bases). This CDR3 contains 16 residues. V was clipped by 4 bases and J by 1 base, with 13 bases between them. CDR1 is MGHRA, CDR2 YSYEKL, per germline. The CDR3 is CASSPSGVRNTGELFF. Here the CDR3 DNA reads TGCGCCAGCAGCCCCTCAGGGGTTCGGAACACCGGGGAGCTGTTTTTT.

The CDR3: CASSLLLSGANVLTF. CDR3 DNA sequence: TGTGCCAGCAGCTTATTACTCTCTGGGGCCAACGTCCTGACTTTC. The rearrangement joins TRBV5-5 to TRBJ2-6; D not certain. The germline V gene has CDR1 SGHKS and CDR2 YYEKEE (reference sequence). Trimming cost V 2 bases and J 0 bases, with 6 bases left between them. The CDR3 contains 15 residues.

This clone was observed a handful of times. The chain links TRBV5-1 to TRBJ2-5; D may be TRBD1 (6 bases). The length of the CDR3 is 14 residues. The germline V gene encodes CDR1 SGHRS and CDR2 YFSETQ. V was pared by 6 bases and J by 7 bases, with 19 bases between. This CDR3 is CASTVTGNFGTQYF. CDR3 bases: TGCGCCAGCACGGTTACAGGGAATTTTGGGACCCAGTACTTC.